These 14 T cell receptor beta chains were all obtained from the same sample, sequenced in a study of T cell responses to AZD1222 COVID-19 vaccine. Data came from immunoSEQ multiplex PCR; TCRdb stores just in-frame clones and leaves some out. The sample yields tens of thousands of clones, about 90% seen once. Sequenced here: peripheral blood, sampled 28 days after the second AZD1222 dose. All receptors come from an adult who received the AZD1222 COVID-19 vaccine.

CDR3 region: CASSWDRGETQYF. CDR3 nucleotides: TGTGCCAGCAGCTGGGACAGAGGGGAGACCCAGTACTTC. The chain is built from TRBV7-3 and TRBJ2-5, with TRBD1 identical over 7 bases. V was clipped by 4 bases and J by 5 bases; unmatched bases: 4. The CDR3 is made up of 13 amino acids. Germline CDR1 and CDR2: SGHTA and FQGTGA.

The rearrangement links TRBV12-3 or TRBV12-4 to TRBJ2-2, with D hard to call. The CDR3 loop spans 13 amino acids. V was shortened by 2 bases and J by 1 base, with 2 bases between the two germline ends. The CDR3 bases are TGTGCCAGCAGTTTACAGAACACCGGGGAGCTGTTTTTT. This sequence encodes CASSLQNTGELFF.

V usage is TRBV6-5 and J usage is TRBJ1-2, with 7 bases that match TRBD1. The ends lost 7 bases at V and 1 base at J; junction bases unmatched: 6. From germline, CDR1 is MNHEY and CDR2 SVGAGI. CDR3 size: 14 residues. CDR3 nucleotides: TGTGCCAGCACCCGGGACAGCATTAACTATGGCTACACCTTC. It translates to CASTRDSINYGYTF.

The chain recombines TRBV5-1 with TRBJ2-1; D is perhaps TRBD1 or TRBD2 (5 bases each). CDR1 and CDR2 from the germline V gene are SGHRS and YFSETQ. The CDR3 spans 15 residues. The ends were cut back, 0 bases at V and 4 bases at J, with 11 bases in the middle. Written as DNA, the CDR3 is TGCGCCAGCAGCTTGGAAGGGACGTCTTACAATGAGCAGTTCTTC. This encodes CASSLEGTSYNEQFF.

The chain carries TRBV30 and TRBJ1-3, with D unclear. This CDR3 contains 14 residues. V lost 2 bases and J lost 0, with 8 bases in between. Germline CDR1 GTSNPN, CDR2 SVGIG (reference sequence). CDR3 in amino acids: CAWSKGVSGNTIYF. The CDR3, as DNA: TGTGCCTGGAGTAAGGGCGTCTCTGGAAACACCATATATTTT.

The V and J genes are TRBV2 and TRBJ2-7, with 7 bases identical to TRBD2. The V and J ends lost 7 bases and 8 bases, in that order; junction bases with no gene match: 11. The germline CDR1 and CDR2 sequences are SNHLY and FYNNEI. The CDR3 length is 13 residues. The CDR3, as DNA: TGTGCCAGCAAGGGTGCGAGGGAGGGCAAGCAGTACTTC. Translating gives CASKGAREGKQYF.

This chain's CDR3 is CASRREDGNTEAFF. In DNA form, the CDR3 reads TGTGCCAGCAGGAGGGAGGATGGGAACACTGAAGCTTTCTTT. The chain has TRBV6-5 and TRBJ1-1; D ambiguous. V lost 6 bases and J lost 1, with 12 bases in between. Germline V gene data show CDR1 as MNHEY and CDR2 as SVGAGI. This CDR3 contains 14 residues.

The rearrangement uses TRBV25-1 and TRBJ2-7; the D gene is possibly TRBD1 (5 bases). Germline-derived CDR1 and CDR2 are MGHDK and SYGVNS. The CDR3 length is 15 residues. The V end lost 1 base, the J end lost 1 base, and 11 bases lay between the germline ends. The CDR3 DNA sequence: TGTGCCAGCAGTGAATCGGCAGGGCTTTCCTACGAGCAGTACTTC. Amino acid sequence: CASSESAGLSYEQYF.

The chain is built from TRBV15 and TRBJ1-4; D gene uncertain. The CDR3 length is 12 residues. The V end lost 6 bases, the J end lost 7 bases, and 9 bases lay between the germline ends. The germline V gene encodes CDR1 LNHNV and CDR2 YYDKDF (reference sequence). CDR3 DNA sequence: TGTGCCACCAGAGACCAGACTGAAAAACTGTTTTTT. It encodes CATRDQTEKLFF.

The gene calls are TRBV9 and TRBJ2-5; 7 bases are shared with TRBD2. V shed 0 bases and J 1 base; nucleotides not matched to a gene: 6. CDR1 is SGDLS and CDR2 is YYNGEE in the germline V gene. The CDR3 consists of 16 residues. The CDR3 coding sequence is TGTGCCAGCAGCGTAGAGGGCGGCGGGGGCCAAGAGACCCAGTACTTC. This encodes CASSVEGGGGQETQYF.

The J gene is TRBJ1-3, the V gene TRBV30; weak D call: TRBD1 (5 bases). The length of the CDR3 is 13 residues. Germline values: CDR1 GTSNPN, CDR2 SVGIG (reference sequence). V gave up 5 bases and J gave up 4 bases, with 12 bases separating them. For the CDR3, the DNA is TGTGCCTGGGCGGGGGGTTCCGGAAACACCATATATTTT. Its protein product is CAWAGGSGNTIYF.

A single count supports this clone. CDR3 sequence: CTSSQVSSGLNNYGYTF. Written as DNA, the CDR3 is TGCACCAGCAGCCAAGTTTCATCTGGACTGAATAACTATGGCTACACCTTC. The V gene is TRBV1, the J gene TRBJ1-2. TRBV1 is given as a pseudogene. The CDR3 length is 17 residues.

V and J are TRBV30 and TRBJ2-3; D is possibly TRBD2 (6 bases). V was shortened by 2 bases and J by 2 bases, with 8 bases between the two germline ends. Germline CDR1 GTSNPN, CDR2 SVGIG (reference sequence). The CDR3 spans 13 residues. The CDR3 is CAWSTGVTDTQYF. CDR3 DNA sequence: TGTGCCTGGAGTACGGGGGTCACAGATACGCAGTATTTT.

This clone occurred once. This chain joins TRBV30 and TRBJ1-5, with 7 positions matching TRBD1. CDR1 GTSNPN and CDR2 SVGIG come from the germline V gene (reference sequence). The CDR3 length is 13 residues. The V segment lost 1 base and the J segment 7 bases; nucleotides outside the gene matches: 4. The CDR3 region is CAWSGTGGQPQHF. DNA for the CDR3: TGTGCCTGGAGTGGGACAGGAGGCCAGCCCCAGCATTTT.